These T cell receptor beta chains were read from a single sample in a study of chemoradiotherapy in HPV16-positive cancers. Sequencing used immunoSEQ multiplex PCR; TCRdb keeps in-frame clones, though not all of them. Counted here are 8,000 to 10,000 clones, about 88% occurring once; the ten biggest clones make up approximately 3.4%. The source material was tumor tissue, sampled from a patient who underwent chemoradiotherapy. The source of these receptors is a human donor with HPV-associated anogenital cancer. Each CDR3 is given with its conserved first and last residue. Fields, in order: CDR3 length, J gene, clone size, D gene, V gene, CDR3 protein, CDR3 DNA. D genes are given only for firm matches. The size entry is marked missing in some rows and otherwise reads once, few, many or a size class.

16 | TRBJ2-3 | NA | TRBD2 | TRBV5-6 | CASSFRAGGGTDTQYF | TGTGCCAGCAGCTTTCGAGCTGGCGGGGGGACAGATACGCAGTATTTT
14 | TRBJ2-3 | NA | NA | TRBV30 | CAWSVIRRTDTQYF | TGTGCCTGGAGTGTAATCCGTCGCACAGATACGCAGTATTTT
14 | TRBJ2-6 | NA | NA | TRBV19 | CASNQGAGANVLTF | TGTGCCAGTAACCAGGGAGCTGGGGCCAACGTCCTGACTTTC
15 | TRBJ2-2 | NA | NA | TRBV7-9 | CASSSTAGGTGELFF | TGTGCCAGCAGCTCAACCGCCGGGGGCACCGGGGAGCTGTTTTTT
15 | TRBJ2-3 | NA | TRBD1 | TRBV2 | CASSGQGRWTDTQYF | TGTGCCAGCAGTGGACAGGGAAGGTGGACAGATACGCAGTATTTT
14 | TRBJ2-5 | NA | NA | TRBV5-4 | CASSLRDTEETQYF | TGTGCCAGCAGCTTGAGGGACACCGAAGAGACCCAGTACTTC
14 | TRBJ2-1 | NA | NA | TRBV28 | CASSRDGPSNEQFF | TGTGCCAGCAGTCGCGACGGACCCTCCAATGAGCAGTTCTTC
13 | TRBJ2-4 | NA | NA | TRBV7-9 | CASSSDTPHIQYF | TGTGCCAGCAGCTCCGACACCCCCCACATTCAGTACTTC
14 | TRBJ2-1 | NA | TRBD2 | TRBV6-5 | CASNQAGAYNEQFF | TGTGCCAGCAATCAAGCGGGGGCCTACAATGAGCAGTTCTTC
16 | TRBJ2-7 | few | NA | TRBV6-1 | CASSERGGGALYEQYF | TGTGCCAGCAGTGAAAGAGGGGGGGGAGCACTGTACGAGCAGTACTTC
15 | TRBJ2-3 | NA | NA | TRBV5-1 | CASRNRVSSTDTQYF | TGCGCCAGCAGGAACAGGGTTTCTAGCACAGATACGCAGTATTTT
15 | TRBJ2-3 | NA | NA | TRBV9 | CASSGMWGRTDTQYF | TGTGCCAGCAGCGGAATGTGGGGCCGCACAGATACGCAGTATTTT
15 | TRBJ2-1 | NA | NA | TRBV7-8 | CASSLVGVQHNEQFF | TGTGCCAGCAGCTTAGTGGGGGTGCAGCACAATGAGCAGTTCTTC
12 | TRBJ1-1 | NA | NA | TRBV5-6 | CASSLVGLEAFF | TGTGCCAGCAGCTTGGTGGGCCTTGAAGCTTTCTTT
15 | TRBJ1-3 | NA | TRBD1 | TRBV7-2 | CASSLGGQGAYTIYF | TGTGCCAGCAGCTTAGGTGGACAGGGAGCGTACACCATATATTTT
12 | TRBJ1-1 | NA | NA | TRBV19 | CASSIDRGEAFF | TGTGCCAGTAGTATAGATCGAGGTGAAGCTTTCTTT
13 | TRBJ2-3 | NA | TRBD1 | TRBV29-1 | CSVDRGSTDTQYF | TGCAGCGTTGACAGGGGGAGCACAGATACGCAGTATTTT
10 | TRBJ1-1 | few | NA | TRBV20-1 | CSARGDYLIF | TGCAGTGCTAGAGGCGACTACCTAATCTTT
11 | TRBJ2-7 | NA | NA | TRBV5-1 | CASSSSYEQYF | TGCGCCAGCAGCTCATCCTACGAGCAGTACTTC
14 | TRBJ1-6 | once | TRBD1 | TRBV6-1 | CASSPTGGRSPLHF | TGTGCCAGCAGTCCTACAGGGGGAAGATCACCCCTCCACTTT
14 | TRBJ2-1 | NA | TRBD2 | TRBV28 | CASTQRGSYNEQFF | TGTGCCAGCACCCAGCGGGGATCCTACAATGAGCAGTTCTTC
17 | TRBJ1-6 | NA | NA | TRBV14 | CASSPRGGIGYNSPLHF | TGTGCCAGCAGCCCCCGAGGTGGGATAGGCTATAATTCACCCCTCCACTTT
15 | TRBJ2-5 | NA | TRBD2 | TRBV28 | CASSPNGLAEETQYF | TGTGCCAGCAGTCCAAATGGACTAGCGGAAGAGACCCAGTACTTC
14 | TRBJ2-5 | NA | NA | TRBV21-1 | CASPDRTRQETQYF | TGTGCCAGCCCGGACCGGACTAGGCAAGAGACCCAGTACTTC
15 | TRBJ2-5 | NA | TRBD2 | TRBV5-1 | CASSLVAGVQETQYF | TGCGCCAGCAGCTTGGTAGCGGGAGTCCAAGAGACCCAGTACTTC
12 | TRBJ1-3 | few | NA | TRBV30 | CAWSSSGNTIYF | TGTGCCTGGAGCAGCTCTGGAAACACCATATATTTT
16 | TRBJ2-7 | NA | TRBD1 | TRBV7-6 | CASSPLGRTGAHEQYF | TGTGCCAGCAGCCCCCTGGGGAGGACAGGGGCCCACGAGCAGTACTTC
16 | TRBJ2-5 | NA | TRBD2 | TRBV30 | CAWSLRLALSGETQYF | TGTGCCTGGAGTCTCCGACTAGCGCTCTCGGGAGAGACCCAGTACTTC
14 | TRBJ2-1 | NA | TRBD1 | TRBV15 | CATSSGQGAWEQFF | TGTGCCACCAGCAGCGGACAGGGGGCTTGGGAGCAGTTCTTC
16 | TRBJ1-1 | NA | NA | TRBV19 | CASSIGGATLGTEAFF | TGTGCCAGTAGTATAGGGGGGGCCACCCTCGGCACTGAAGCTTTCTTT
15 | TRBJ2-1 | once | TRBD2 | TRBV11-3 | CASSFSGSSRNEQFF | TGTGCCAGCAGCTTTAGCGGGAGTAGCCGTAATGAGCAGTTCTTC
14 | TRBJ1-6 | NA | TRBD1 | TRBV5-1 | CASSSDRSNSPLHF | TGCGCCAGCAGCTCGGACAGGTCAAATTCACCCCTCCACTTT
15 | TRBJ2-6 | few | NA | TRBV7-9 | CASSLVGSGANVLTF | TGTGCCAGCAGCTTAGTGGGGAGTGGGGCCAACGTCCTGACTTTC
15 | TRBJ1-6 | NA | NA | TRBV10-3 | CASKVEVWGFSPLHF | TGTGCCAGCAAAGTCGAAGTCTGGGGTTTTTCACCCCTCCACTTT
12 | TRBJ2-7 | few | NA | TRBV7-9 | CASSLEVYEQYF | TGTGCCAGCAGCTTAGAAGTATACGAGCAGTACTTC
16 | TRBJ2-1 | NA | TRBD2 | TRBV27 | CASSSLGGRGSNEQFF | TGTGCCAGCAGTTCCCTTGGCGGGAGGGGTTCCAATGAGCAGTTCTTC
13 | TRBJ2-7 | NA | NA | TRBV7-2 | CASSRRSSYEQYF | TGTGCCAGCAGTAGGAGGAGCTCCTACGAGCAGTACTTC
13 | TRBJ2-3 | NA | TRBD2 | TRBV9 | CASSVGGVDTQYF | TGTGCCAGCAGCGTGGGAGGGGTAGATACGCAGTATTTT
14 | TRBJ2-1 | NA | TRBD1 | TRBV2 | CASSVGQGIDEQFF | TGTGCCAGCAGCGTTGGACAGGGGATAGATGAGCAGTTCTTC
11 | TRBJ2-7 | NA | NA | TRBV20-1 | CSARGEYEQYF | TGCAGTGCTAGAGGGGAGTACGAGCAGTACTTC
15 | TRBJ2-3 | NA | NA | TRBV27 | CASSPTPGSTDTQYF | TGTGCCAGCAGTCCCACACCGGGGAGCACAGATACGCAGTATTTT